The 19 T cell receptor beta chains reported below all come from one sample, sequenced in a study of blood T cell repertoires in COVID-19. The method was immunoSEQ multiplex PCR; TCRdb's version includes in-frame clones alone and lacks a portion of them. The sample includes roughly 200,000 clones, 85% of them seen just once. The source material was peripheral blood. The receptors come from a person aged 70 to 80 with COVID-19, enrolled during active disease.

V gene TRBV7-5 combines with J gene TRBJ1-5. TRBV7-5 is classified as a pseudogene. The CDR3 loop spans 9 amino acids. This chain's CDR3 is CAIPTTQHF. CDR3 DNA sequence: TGTGCCATCCCGACTACCCAGCATTTT.

The chain carries TRBV28 and TRBJ2-3, with a weak D call TRBD1 (5 bases). CDR1 is MDHEN and CDR2 is SYDVKM in the germline V gene. The CDR3 contains 14 residues. V was trimmed by 8 bases and J by 0 bases, leaving 12 bases between them. DNA for the CDR3: TGTGCCAGCGCCCAGGGTTTTAGCACAGATACGCAGTATTTT. It encodes CASAQGFSTDTQYF.

There are a few counts of this clone. The junction differs from germline at one of its ends, possibly a read error. This chain connects TRBV7-6 to TRBJ2-7; TRBD2 aligns across 12 bases. Germline CDR1 is SGHVS and CDR2 is FNYEAQ. This CDR3 contains 14 residues. The CDR3 DNA reads TGTGCCAGCAGCCTAGCGGGGGGGCCCCGGGAGCAGTACTTC. It translates to CASSLAGGPREQYF.

The rearrangement links TRBV19 to TRBJ2-1; 8 bases fit TRBD1. The CDR3 totals 16 residues. With V trimmed by 5 bases and J by 4 bases, 10 bases remained unmatched. Germline V gives CDR1 LNHDA, CDR2 SQIVND (reference sequence). The CDR3 region is CASSPPRGRVYNEQFF. The CDR3 DNA reads TGTGCCAGTAGTCCTCCCAGGGGGCGCGTGTACAATGAGCAGTTCTTC.

The V and J genes are TRBV10-3 and TRBJ1-5; no definite D call. The germline V and J ends were trimmed by 3 bases and 7 bases, with 16 bases remaining between them. CDR1 and CDR2 from the germline V gene are ENHRY and SYGVKD. CDR3 length: 15 residues. The CDR3 DNA follows: TGTGCCATCAGTGATTCAGGAGGGTTGGGCCAGCCCCAGCATTTT. Protein: CAISDSGGLGQPQHF.

The chain couples TRBV5-6 to TRBJ1-4; D uncertain. This CDR3 region has 17 residues. The V gene's germline CDR1 is SGHDT and CDR2 YYEEEE. Trimming shortened V by 0 bases and J by 4 bases, and 16 bases separated the two germline ends. The CDR3 here is CASSLAPMGEFNEKLFF. DNA of the CDR3: TGTGCCAGCAGCTTGGCCCCAATGGGAGAGTTTAATGAAAAACTGTTTTTT.

The chain carries TRBV5-1 and TRBJ1-5; 9 nucleotides match TRBD1. Germline CDR1 and CDR2: SGHRS and YFSETQ. V was pared by 3 bases and J by 3 bases, with 4 bases of the junction left unmatched. The CDR3 is 15 amino acids. CDR3 DNA: TGCGCCAGCAGCTGGACAGGGGATAACAATCAGCCCCAGCATTTT. Protein: CASSWTGDNNQPQHF.

The chain employs TRBV28 and TRBJ2-3; 7 positions agree with TRBD2. From germline, CDR1 is MDHEN and CDR2 SYDVKM. The CDR3 contains 15 residues. With 5 bases clipped from V and 4 bases from J, the junction kept 9 bases outside the gene matches. CDR3 residues: CASSTRGSTADTQYF. CDR3 nucleotides: TGTGCCAGCAGTACTCGCGGGAGTACGGCAGATACGCAGTATTTT. Variable domain in full (rest from reference TRBV28 and TRBJ2-3): DVKVTQSSRYLVKRTGEKVFLECVQDMDHENMFWYRQDPGLGLRLIYFSYDVKMKEKGDIPEGYSVSREKKERFSLILESASTNQTSMYLCASSTRGSTADTQYFGPGTRLTVL.

The rearrangement joins TRBV6-5 to TRBJ2-2, with D maybe TRBD2 (5 bases). Trimming stripped 7 bases from V and 3 bases from J, with 12 bases between. Germline V CDR1 and CDR2: MNHEY, SVGAGI. The length of the CDR3 is 14 residues. CDR3 sequence (DNA): TGTGCCAGCACCCCCACGAGGGACACCGGGGAGCTGTTTTTT. Protein sequence: CASTPTRDTGELFF.

On this clone: Other DNA sequences in the same sample also yield this CDR3. The rearrangement uses TRBV5-1 and TRBJ2-2; 10 nucleotides align to TRBD1. With V trimmed by 0 bases and J by 6 bases, 2 bases remained unmatched. The CDR3 extends over 15 amino acids. CDR1 and CDR2 (germline): SGHRS, YFSETQ. CDR3 residues: CASSLGQGAAGELFF. The CDR3 DNA follows: TGCGCCAGCAGCTTGGGACAGGGGGCAGCCGGGGAGCTGTTTTTT.

This clone was recorded a few times. The genes are TRBV29-1 and TRBJ1-2; no clear D. Germline CDR1 and CDR2: SQVTM and ANQGSEA. V was trimmed by 7 bases and J by 3 bases, leaving 18 bases between them. The CDR3 loop spans 14 amino acids. CDR3 protein: CSAGRLRVDYGYTF. Written as DNA, the CDR3 is TGCAGCGCCGGGAGGCTTCGGGTGGACTATGGCTACACCTTC.

This chain links TRBV6-5 with TRBJ1-3; TRBD1 aligns across 7 bases. The V gene end was trimmed by 6 bases and the J gene end by 0 bases; junction bases not matched to a gene: 5. Germline CDR1 MNHEY, CDR2 SVGAGI. The CDR3 totals 15 residues. CDR3 protein: CASRDRAFSGNTIYF. As DNA, the CDR3 is TGTGCCAGCAGAGACAGGGCCTTCTCTGGAAACACCATATATTTT.

V is TRBV13 and J is TRBJ2-1; 11 positions match TRBD2. CDR1 and CDR2 from the germline V gene are PRHDT and FYEKMQ (reference sequence). Germline trimming cut 0 bases from V and 4 bases from J; bases unmatched to any gene: 11. The length of the CDR3 is 19 residues. CDR3 loop: CASSLGSRLAGIAYNEQFF. The CDR3 coding sequence is TGTGCCAGCAGCTTAGGCTCCCGACTAGCGGGGATAGCTTACAATGAGCAGTTCTTC.

The chain combines TRBV19 with TRBJ1-4; D might be TRBD1 (5 bases). Trimming stripped 7 bases from V and 7 bases from J, with 16 bases between. Germline-derived CDR1 and CDR2 are LNHDA and SQIVND (reference sequence). This CDR3 contains 14 residues. This CDR3 reads CASTTGGIGEKLFF. The CDR3 DNA follows: TGTGCCAGTACCACTGGGGGGATCGGTGAAAAACTGTTTTTT.

As regards this clone: A read error is possible here, since a much larger clone lies one base away. This CDR3 is also generated by other DNA sequences in the sample. V usage is TRBV21-1 and J usage is TRBJ2-2; the table names TRBD2, a call not compared with the DNA. TRBV21-1 is marked as a pseudogene. The length of the CDR3 is 16 residues. CDR3 bases: TGTCCCCCCCCGGGGGGGACTGGGGGCGCGACCGGGGAGCTGTTTTTT. It encodes CPPPGGTGGATGELFF.

The chain couples TRBV19 to TRBJ2-5; weak D call: TRBD2 (7 bases). The V gene lost 8 bases and the J gene lost 5 bases, with 15 bases spanning the gap. Germline CDR1 is LNHDA and CDR2 is SQIVND (reference sequence). The CDR3 is 13 residues long. DNA for the CDR3: TGTGCCAGTGGAAGTGGGGGGGGCGAGACCCAGTACTTC. Protein sequence: CASGSGGGETQYF.

This sequence joins TRBV25-1 and TRBJ2-2; a weak D match, TRBD2 (5 bases). Trimming removed 4 bases from V and 6 bases from J, with 15 bases in between. Per germline, CDR1 MGHDK and CDR2 SYGVNS. CDR3 length: 15 amino acids. CDR3 region: CASSGNSAAAGELFF. CDR3 DNA sequence: TGTGCCAGCAGTGGTAATAGCGCGGCAGCCGGGGAGCTGTTTTTT.

The gene calls are TRBV28 and TRBJ2-5; D possibly corresponds to TRBD1 (6 bases). The CDR3 has 14 amino acids. Per germline, CDR1 MDHEN and CDR2 SYDVKM. The V and J ends lost 4 bases and 4 bases respectively, with 13 bases between them. The CDR3 here is CASSSQGGGETQYF. The CDR3 DNA sequence: TGTGCCAGCAGTTCACAGGGTGGTGGAGAGACCCAGTACTTC.

The V gene is TRBV28, the J gene TRBJ2-3, with 9 bases matching TRBD1. The germline gives CDR1 MDHEN, CDR2 SYDVKM. The CDR3 loop spans 15 amino acids. V shed 10 bases, J shed 5 bases, and the junction held 13 bases outside the gene matches. DNA for the CDR3: TGTGCCACTCACCAGGGACAGGGACTTGAAGATACGCAGTATTTT. It translates to CATHQGQGLEDTQYF.